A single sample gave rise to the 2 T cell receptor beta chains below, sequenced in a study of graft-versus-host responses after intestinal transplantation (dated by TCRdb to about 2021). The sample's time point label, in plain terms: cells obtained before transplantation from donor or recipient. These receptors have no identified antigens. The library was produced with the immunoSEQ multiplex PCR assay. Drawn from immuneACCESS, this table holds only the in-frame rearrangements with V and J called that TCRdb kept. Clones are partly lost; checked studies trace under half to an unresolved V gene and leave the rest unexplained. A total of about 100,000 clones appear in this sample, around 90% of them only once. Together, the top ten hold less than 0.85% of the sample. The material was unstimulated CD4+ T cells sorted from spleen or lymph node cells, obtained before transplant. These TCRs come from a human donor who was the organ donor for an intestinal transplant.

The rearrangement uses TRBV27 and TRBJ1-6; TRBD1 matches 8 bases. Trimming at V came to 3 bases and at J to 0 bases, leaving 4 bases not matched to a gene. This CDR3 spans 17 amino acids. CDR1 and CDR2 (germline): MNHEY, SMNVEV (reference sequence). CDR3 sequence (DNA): TGTGCCAGCAGTTTCCGGGACAGGAGCTCCTATAATTCACCCCTCCACTTT. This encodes CASSFRDRSSYNSPLHF.

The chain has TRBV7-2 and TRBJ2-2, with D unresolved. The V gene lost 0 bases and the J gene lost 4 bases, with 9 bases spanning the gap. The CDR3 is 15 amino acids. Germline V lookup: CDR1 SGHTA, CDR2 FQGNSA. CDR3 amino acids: CASSLAGGVTGELFF. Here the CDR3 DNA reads TGTGCCAGCAGCTTAGCGGGCGGAGTCACCGGGGAGCTGTTTTTT.